The entry that follows covers one T cell receptor (beta chain) sequence. Antigen unknown. This sample stems from a study of blood T cells in healthy people across ages. The CDR3 loop spans 11 amino acids. CDR1 and CDR2 from the germline V gene are SGHTA and FQGNSA. Through a sample-barcoded 5' primer and a J-beta primer mix, a second PCR was run for about 6 to 11 cycles. Each cDNA molecule received a tag from a template-switch adaptor that had 12 random nucleotides. Each single sample gave us at least 3 million CDR3-containing paired-end reads. TCRdb used MiXCR to reprocess the 5' RACE reads, holding one entry per CDR3 protein. The repertoire holds about 720,000 distinct CDR3 sequences, with 20% to 25% as singletons. Study results and caveats: In long-lived donors, naive CD4+ cell counts and diversity exceeded those of aged donors. CMV status of donors was not determined, possibly confounding expanded clonotype changes.

Sample: blood. This sequence joins TRBV7-2 and TRBJ2-5; D unclear. TRBJ2-1 matches the DNA end more closely, so the J call is doubtful. The clonotype comes from a man in his 70s in good health. The CDR3 DNA reads as TGTGCCAGCAGCTTAGCAGTAGAGCAGTTCTTC. The encoded protein is CASSLAVEQFF.